The 8 T cell receptor beta chains below come from one sample, sequenced in a study of T cells in Graves' hyperthyroidism and ophthalmopathy. TCR beta CDR3 sequences were amplified from RNA transcripts. The HTBI primer set served for first-round RT-PCR of the TCR CDR3. TCRdb itself ran the multiplex PCR reads through MiXCR, one entry per CDR3 protein. The sample holds 650,000 to 750,000 distinct CDR3 sequences, 12% to 15% seen once. The specimen sequenced was blood. The receptor source for this set is a woman between 18 and 29 years old with Graves' hyperthyroidism.

This clonotype has a count of ten or more. This sequence joins TRBV4-1 and TRBJ2-1, with D perhaps matching TRBD2 (5 bases). The germline V gene encodes CDR1 MGHRA and CDR2 YSYEKL. The CDR3 spans 16 residues. V lost 3 bases, J lost 7 bases, and 19 bases lay in between. The CDR3 region has the DNA TGCGCCAGCAGCCACCCTAGGAGTGGAGGAGAAAATGAGCAGTTCTTC. It specifies CASSHPRSGGENEQFF.

This clonotype was seen ten or more times. The chain carries TRBV18 and TRBJ1-2; possibly TRBD1 for D (5 bases). Germline V gives CDR1 KGHSH, CDR2 LQKENI. The CDR3 contains 15 residues. Trimming removed 0 bases from V and 4 bases from J, with 12 bases in between. The CDR3 here is CASSPPGPYSYGYTF. The CDR3 DNA is TGTGCCAGCTCACCACCGGGGCCATACTCCTATGGCTACACCTTC. The full variable domain, its missing parts supplied by reference TRBV18 and TRBJ1-2, is NAGVMQNPRHLVRRRGQEARLRCSPMKGHSHVYWYRQLPEEGLKFMVYLQKENIIDESGMPKERFSAEFPKEGPSILRIQQVVRGDSAAYFCASSPPGPYSYGYTFGSGTRLTVV.

The chain uses TRBV29-1 and TRBJ2-7, with D perhaps matching TRBD1 (6 bases). Per germline, CDR1 SQVTM and CDR2 ANQGSEA. Between the trimmed V and J ends, which lost 7 bases and 4 bases, there was a span of 11 bases. The CDR3 covers 11 residues. The CDR3 DNA sequence: TGCAGCGGAGCACAGGGTTACGAGCAGTACTTC. It encodes CSGAQGYEQYF.

This clonotype was recorded many times. The chain couples TRBV6-1 to TRBJ2-5; D could derive from TRBD1 or TRBD2 (5 bases each). Germline CDR1 and CDR2: MNHNS and SASEGT. V was trimmed by 7 bases and J by 4 bases, leaving 16 bases between them. The CDR3 runs 14 residues. The CDR3 DNA reads TGTGCCAGCACCGGCTGGGGGAGTAGAGAGACCCAGTACTTC. Its protein is CASTGWGSRETQYF.

A note on this clonotype: A much bigger clone sits one base away, suggesting this may be a read error. This chain links TRBV20-1 with TRBJ2-7; D is undetermined. Germline V gene lookup returns CDR1 DFQATT and CDR2 SNEGSKA (reference sequence). There are 11 residues in the CDR3. The V gene lost 6 bases and the J gene lost 7 bases, with 13 bases spanning the gap. The CDR3 nucleotides read TGCAGTGCCCCGGAGTCTAATGAGCAGTACTTC. This translates into CSAPESNEQYF.

The chain uses TRBV19 and TRBJ2-7, with TRBD1 matching 9 bases. Germline assignment: CDR1 LNHDA and CDR2 SQIVND (reference sequence). The CDR3 length is 16 residues. J gave up 1 base and V 7 bases, and 11 bases lay outside the gene matches. CDR3 nucleotide sequence: TGTGCCAGTATAGACCCGGGACAGGGAGCATCCTACGAGCAGTACTTC. It yields the protein CASIDPGQGASYEQYF.

This clonotype showed up many times. The genes are TRBV6-5 and TRBJ2-7; D is undetermined. V gave up 2 bases and J gave up 1 base, with 9 bases separating them. The CDR3 extends over 14 amino acids. Per the germline V gene, CDR1 is MNHEY and CDR2 is SVGAGI. The CDR3 spells CASSYALVSYEQYF. The CDR3 DNA follows: TGTGCCAGCAGTTACGCCCTAGTTTCCTACGAGCAGTACTTC.

At least ten counts were recorded for this clonotype. This sequence joins TRBV5-1 and TRBJ2-7, with a tentative D call TRBD1 (7 bases). CDR1 and CDR2 from the germline V gene are SGHRS and YFSETQ. Between the trimmed V and J ends, which lost 1 base and 2 bases, there was a span of 13 bases. The CDR3 extends over 15 amino acids. CDR3 region: CASSLNRGGTYEQYF. In DNA form, the CDR3 reads TGCGCCAGCAGCTTGAACAGGGGAGGCACCTACGAGCAGTACTTC.